This T cell receptor (beta chain) was sequenced for a study of blood T cell repertoires in COVID-19 (TCRdb year 2020). With regard to the full study: Samples from collaborators originated in the United States, Italy and Spain and spanned both the acute and convalescent phases of COVID-19. The prospective study material was composed of cDNA or gDNA derived from T cells, B-cell-depleted T cells, or PBMCs. Deeply sampled blood TCRbeta repertoires from subjects exposed to, actively infected with, or recovered from COVID-19 were included in the dataset. The repertoires were released in a freely available public database intended as a resource for research on the immune response to SARS-CoV-2. The samples were drawn from the first 160 participants of the ongoing ImmuneRACE study and from more than 1,000 subjects provided by 6 global collaborators. The sample metadata nearly always contained a de-identified subject ID, COVID-19 status, age in years and sex. Where available, HLA class I and class II types were taken from metadata supplied by the sample provider and were not determined by assay-based typing. Beyond this particular receptor, the publication reports: The amount of clinical and demographic metadata varied by source and participant and was provided uncurated.

TCRbeta CDR3 regions were amplified from genomic DNA by means of the immunoSEQ Assay, a bias-controlled multiplex PCR. As for how the authors treated the data: The number of nucleated cells in each sample was estimated by amplification of reference gene primers within the assay. To quantify the absolute abundance of each unique TCRbeta CDR3 rearrangement, sequence reads were collapsed and filtered. Productive Simpson clonality was computed per sample as the square root of Simpson's diversity index over productive rearrangements. TCRdb provides this immuneACCESS table in a form limited to in-frame rearrangements. Some clones are lacking; in checked studies, under half of them reflect an unresolved V gene, and why the rest are absent is not known. V and J calls and clone size are copied from that table; D and trimming were computed from the DNA. The sample table holds about 75,000 clones, of which 85% to 90% were seen once. Over 2.5% of the sample comes from the top ten.

Counted from cysteine to phenylalanine, this CDR3 has 12 amino acids. Left in the record is the CDR3 DNA by itself, 36 bases read in frame from the first base. CDR1 SNHLY and CDR2 FYNNEI are derived from the germline V gene. The collaborating institutions used their own protocols to collect whole blood in K2EDTA tubes. For TCRbeta analysis, collaborator samples were shipped as frozen whole blood, as isolated PBMCs, or as DNA extracted from either sample type. Concerning this clone: This receptor's antigen is unknown. Relative to the germline gene, one junction end is altered; a read error may explain this.

This clonotype was sampled from a human donor in a cohort sampled during active COVID-19. The chain uses TRBV2 and TRBJ1-1, and the D gene may be TRBD1, 6 bases matching. Input material: peripheral blood. The CDR3 protein: CGSSRGKTEAFF. The nucleotides read TGTGGCAGCAGTAGGGGGAAGACTGAAGCTTTCTTT.